The clone carrying this T cell receptor (beta chain) has more than one count but fewer than ten. The authors ran unsorted PBMC replicate PCRs on roughly 330 ng DNA, 32,000 or so T cell genomes. Ten immunoSEQ deep assay plates held the unsorted PBMC DNA. Under the authors' procedure: ImmunoSEQ gave junction-only sequences without quality scores, so filtering differed. Here immunoSEQ multiplex PCR was the method, and the copy in TCRdb shows in-frame clones only, minus some. The V and J calls and the clone size are those of that table, but D and trimming were determined from the DNA. The sample holds about 490,000 clones, more than 75% seen once. There are 15 residues in the CDR3. V was cut by 7 bases and J by 9 bases, with 22 bases left in between. Looked up from germline, CDR1 is MGHDK and CDR2 is SYGVNS. This specimen comes from a study of shared clonotypes between healthy human individuals.

This receptor was obtained from a woman aged 40 to 55 in good health. Some clones in this sample may be carry-over from other donors' samples. Sequenced sample: PBMCs. The chain carries TRBV25-1 and TRBJ2-1, with D possibly TRBD2 on 6 matching bases. The CDR3: CASKDERGLRFEQFF. CDR3 nucleotide sequence: TGTGCCAGCAAAGACGAACGGGGACTTAGGTTTGAGCAGTTCTTC.